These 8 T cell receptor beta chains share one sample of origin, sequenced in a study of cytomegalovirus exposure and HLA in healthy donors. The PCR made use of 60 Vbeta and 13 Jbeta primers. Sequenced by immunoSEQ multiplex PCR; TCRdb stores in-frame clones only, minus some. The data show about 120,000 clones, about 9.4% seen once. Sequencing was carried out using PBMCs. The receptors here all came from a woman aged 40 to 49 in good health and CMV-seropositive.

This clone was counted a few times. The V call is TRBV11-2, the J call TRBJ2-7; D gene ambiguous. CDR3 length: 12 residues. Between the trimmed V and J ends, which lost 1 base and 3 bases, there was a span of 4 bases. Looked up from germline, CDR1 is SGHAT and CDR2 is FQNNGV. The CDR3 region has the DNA TGTGCCAGCAGCTTAGGAGACTACGAGCAGTACTTC. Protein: CASSLGDYEQYF.

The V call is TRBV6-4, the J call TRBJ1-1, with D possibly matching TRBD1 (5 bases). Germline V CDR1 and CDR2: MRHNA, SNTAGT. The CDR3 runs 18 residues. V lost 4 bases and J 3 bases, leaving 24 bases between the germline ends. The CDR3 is CASSGEHLGGLGDTEAFF. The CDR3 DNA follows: TGTGCCAGCAGTGGTGAGCATCTGGGGGGACTTGGCGACACTGAAGCTTTCTTT.

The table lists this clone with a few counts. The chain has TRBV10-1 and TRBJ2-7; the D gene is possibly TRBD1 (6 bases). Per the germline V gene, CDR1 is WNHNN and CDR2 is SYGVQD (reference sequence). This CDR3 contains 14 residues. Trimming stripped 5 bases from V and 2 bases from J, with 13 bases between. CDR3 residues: CASSQSTGTYEQYF. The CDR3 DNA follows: TGCGCCAGCAGTCAATCCACAGGGACCTACGAGCAGTACTTC.

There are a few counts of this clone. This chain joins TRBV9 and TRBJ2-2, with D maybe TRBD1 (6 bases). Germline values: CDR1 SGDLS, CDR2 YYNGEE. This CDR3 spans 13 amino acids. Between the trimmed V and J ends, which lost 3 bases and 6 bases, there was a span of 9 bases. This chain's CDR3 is CASSDREPGELFF. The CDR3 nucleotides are TGTGCCAGCAGCGACAGGGAGCCCGGGGAGCTGTTTTTT. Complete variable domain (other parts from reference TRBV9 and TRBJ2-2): DSGVTQTPKHLITATGQRVTLRCSPRSGDLSVYWYQQSLDQGLQFLIQYYNGEERAKGNILERFSAQQFPDLHSELNLSSLELGDSALYFCASSDREPGELFFGEGSRLTVL.

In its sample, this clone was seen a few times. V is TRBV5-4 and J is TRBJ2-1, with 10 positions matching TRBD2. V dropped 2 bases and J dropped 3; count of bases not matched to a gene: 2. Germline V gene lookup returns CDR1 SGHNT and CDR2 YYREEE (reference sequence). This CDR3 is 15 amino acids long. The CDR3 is CASSFSGGDYNEQFF. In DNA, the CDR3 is TGTGCCAGCAGCTTCAGCGGGGGGGACTACAATGAGCAGTTCTTC.

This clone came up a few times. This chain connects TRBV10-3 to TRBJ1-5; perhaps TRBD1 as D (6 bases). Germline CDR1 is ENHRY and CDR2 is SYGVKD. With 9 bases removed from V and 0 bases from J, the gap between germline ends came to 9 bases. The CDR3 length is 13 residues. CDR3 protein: CAMGASSNQPQHF. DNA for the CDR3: TGTGCCATGGGGGCCTCTAGCAATCAGCCCCAGCATTTT.

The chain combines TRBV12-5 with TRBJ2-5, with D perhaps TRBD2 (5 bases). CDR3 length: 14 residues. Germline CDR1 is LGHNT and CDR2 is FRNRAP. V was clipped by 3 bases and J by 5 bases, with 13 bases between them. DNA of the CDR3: TGTGCTAGTGGTTTTTTCGGGGTGGGGGAGACCCAGTACTTC. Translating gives CASGFFGVGETQYF.

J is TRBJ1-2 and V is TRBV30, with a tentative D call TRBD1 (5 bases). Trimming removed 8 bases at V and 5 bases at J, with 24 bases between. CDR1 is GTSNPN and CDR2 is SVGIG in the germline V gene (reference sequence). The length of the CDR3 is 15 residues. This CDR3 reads CAGSPGQGRGYGYTF. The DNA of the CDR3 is TGTGCCGGGTCGCCCGGGCAGGGAAGGGGATATGGCTACACCTTC. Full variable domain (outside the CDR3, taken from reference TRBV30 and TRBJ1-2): SQTIHQWPATLVQPVGSPLSLECTVEGTSNPNLYWYRQAAGRGLQLLFYSVGIGQISSEVPQNLSASRPQDRQFILSSKKLLLSDSGFYLCAGSPGQGRGYGYTFGSGTRLTVV.